This T cell receptor beta chain derives from a study of chemoradiotherapy in HPV16-positive cancers. Study-wide findings and caveats: Non-HPV-specific T cells did not expand in tumors during treatment, whereas candidate HPV-specific clones and E7-related motifs did. For HPV16-positive patients, expanding HPV-responsive T cells associated with longer recurrence-free survival. The functional HPV-specific definition rests on just a couple of HPV16-positive patients.

This table comes from immunoSEQ multiplex PCR, and its TCRdb copy is limited to in-frame clones, with some not included. This table holds 15,000 to 20,000 clones, about two thirds found once. Repertoires were sampled repeatedly during chemoradiotherapy. The V gene's germline CDR1 is SGHDT and CDR2 YYEEEE. The CDR3 length is 14 residues. The V gene lost 5 bases and the J gene lost 1 base, with 9 bases spanning the gap. As for this clone: The antigen remains undetermined.

The receptor was isolated from a human donor with HPV-associated anogenital cancer. The sample in question was tumor tissue, obtained from a patient who underwent chemoradiotherapy. The rearrangement joins TRBV5-6 to TRBJ2-2; no clear D. The CDR3, as DNA: TGTGCCAGCAGTGTGAGACAGAACACCGGGGAGCTGTTTTTT. It translates to CASSVRQNTGELFF.